The clone carrying this TCR beta chain has ten or more counts. Its specificity is not known. The CDR3 is made up of 15 amino acids. J gave up 4 bases and V 0 bases, and 1 base lay outside the gene matches. Germline lookup yields CDR1 SGHNT and CDR2 YYREEE (reference sequence). The data belong to a study of cytomegalovirus exposure and HLA in healthy donors. Findings and caveats of the study: Follow-up analysis found HLA locus-dependent TCR association rates, highest for DRB1 and lowest for HLA-C.

The study ran its PCR with 60 Vbeta and 13 Jbeta primers. TCRdb's copy holds only in-frame clones and misses some; the assay was immunoSEQ multiplex PCR. The sample shows more than 110,000 clones, roughly 10% of them seen only once. The sequencing sample was made of PBMCs. This chain links TRBV5-4 with TRBJ1-1; the match to TRBD1 covers 12 bases. The clonotype was recovered from a man aged 50 to 60 in good health and CMV-seronegative. CDR3 bases: TGTGCCAGCAGCTTGGGGGGACAGGGGGCCACTGAAGCTTTCTTT. Its protein is CASSLGGQGATEAFF.